The following is a T cell receptor (beta chain) sequence with its context. Recruits, aged roughly 18 to 90 years, lived in under 25 US areas. This sample is part of a study of blood T cell repertoires in COVID-19. The repertoire was sequenced with immunoSEQ multiplex PCR; TCRdb's copy has only in-frame clones and lacks some. This table holds roughly 250,000 clones, over 75% found once. V was cut by 1 base and J by 2 bases, with 12 bases left in between. Germline loops: CDR1 SGHRS, CDR2 YFSETQ. This CDR3 is built from 15 residues. The chain employs TRBV5-1 and TRBJ1-1; unclear D gene. Sequencing was done on a sample of PBMCs or T cells enriched from blood (not recorded which). The receptor's source is a woman aged 50 to 65 who had recovered from COVID-19. As DNA, the CDR3 is TGCGCCAGCAGCTTGTTTGCGGGCCTAAACACTGAAGCTTTCTTT. Amino acid sequence: CASSLFAGLNTEAFF. The variable domain in full, with the rest retrieved from reference TRBV5-1 and TRBJ1-1, is KAGVTQTPRYLIKTRGQQVTLSCSPISGHRSVSWYQQTPGQGLQFLFEYFSETQRNKGNFPGRFSGRQFSNSRSEMNVSTLELGDSALYLCASSLFAGLNTEAFFGQGTRLTVV.